The 12 T cell receptor beta chains in this list originate from one sample, sequenced in a study of T cell repertoires in cytomegalovirus infection. Their recognized antigens are unknown. Each CDR3 protein is one row after TCRdb ran MiXCR on the reads. The sample contains roughly 800,000 distinct CDR3 sequences, around 29% of which appear only once. Sample: cultured CD8+ T cells from PBMCs, taken from culture after CMV antigen stimulation. These receptors all stem from a human donor in good health (CMV status not recorded). Some clones in this sample may be carry-over from other donors' samples.

This clonotype appeared a single time. The CDR3 DNA sequence: TGTGCCAGCAAAGGGCGGGCTGAAGCTTTCTTT. The encoded protein is CASKGRAEAFF. The rearrangement links TRBV6-5 to TRBJ1-1; D unresolved. The V and J ends lost 7 bases and 6 bases respectively, with 9 bases between them. Germline loops: CDR1 MNHEY, CDR2 SVGAGI. The CDR3 extends over 11 amino acids.

The rearrangement links TRBV7-6 to TRBJ2-7; the D call may be TRBD1 or TRBD2 (5 bases each). The CDR3 runs to 13 residues. CDR1 is SGHVS, CDR2 FNYEAQ, per germline. Trimming took off 3 bases at V and 7 bases at J, with 13 bases between the two ends. The CDR3 here is CASSLGPGLEQYV. CDR3 nucleotides: TGTGCCAGCAGCTTGGGACCCGGGCTGGAGCAGTACGTC.

The rearrangement joins TRBV4-2 to TRBJ1-1; D is ambiguous. Trimming removed 5 bases from V and 1 base from J, with 8 bases in between. The CDR3 extends over 13 amino acids. Germline CDR1 is LGHNA and CDR2 is YNFKEQ. The CDR3 protein is CASSDTPNTEAFF. The CDR3 bases are TGTGCCAGCAGCGACACTCCGAACACTGAAGCTTTCTTT.

The CDR3 DNA follows: TGTGCCAGCAGTTACCAGGGGCCCCCTTACGAGCAGTACGTC. Protein sequence: CASSYQGPPYEQYV. This rearrangement joins TRBV28 to TRBJ2-7; a weak D match, TRBD1 (6 bases). Trimming left V 4 bases short and J 4 bases short, with 14 bases between. Germline lookup yields CDR1 MDHEN and CDR2 SYDVKM. The CDR3 has 14 residues.

This clonotype came up a few times. V gene TRBV7-9 combines with J gene TRBJ2-1; D might be TRBD1 or TRBD2, each matching 7 bases. V lost 2 bases and J lost 6, with 17 bases in between. This CDR3 is 16 amino acids long. CDR1 and CDR2 (germline): SEHNR, FQNEAQ (reference sequence). In DNA form, the CDR3 reads TGTGCCAGCAGCTTACCCAGCAGGGGGGGTTTCAATGAGCAGTTCTTC. It specifies CASSLPSRGGFNEQFF.

The table lists this clonotype with a few counts. V and J are TRBV28 and TRBJ1-2, with D uncertain. The V gene's germline CDR1 is MDHEN and CDR2 SYDVKM. V lost 3 bases, J lost 3 bases, and 11 bases lay in between. The CDR3 is 14 amino acids. The CDR3 reads CASSFGGSYYGYTF. The CDR3 bases are TGTGCCAGCAGTTTTGGTGGTTCTTACTATGGCTACACCTTC.

A few counts support this clonotype. J is TRBJ1-2 and V is TRBV7-9; D remains unclear. The CDR3 extends over 15 amino acids. V lost 1 base to trimming and J lost 0 bases, with 9 bases between them. CDR1 and CDR2 (germline): SEHNR, FQNEAQ (reference sequence). The CDR3 here is CASSLVGSPNYGYTF. The CDR3 DNA follows: TGTGCCAGCAGCTTAGTCGGTAGTCCTAACTATGGCTACACCTTC.

V gene TRBV4-1 combines with J gene TRBJ1-4; tentative D call: TRBD1 (6 bases). This CDR3 spans 16 amino acids. Germline CDR1 reads MGHRA; CDR2 reads YSYEKL. Trimming removed 5 bases from V and 0 bases from J, with 13 bases in between. The CDR3 reads CASSNQDRSTNEKLFF. CDR3 in DNA: TGCGCCAGCAGCAACCAGGACAGATCAACTAATGAAAAACTGTTTTTT.

As for this clonotype: The germline gene is not matched at one end of the junction; a read error may be the cause. The chain links TRBV6-1 to TRBJ2-3, with 10 bases identical to TRBD2. This CDR3 has 16 amino acids. CDR1 is MNHNS and CDR2 is SASEGT in the germline V gene. The CDR3 is CAISEGLAGGTDTQYF. As DNA, the CDR3 is TGTGCCATCAGTGAAGGGCTAGCGGGGGGCACAGATACGCAGTATTTT.

The chain recombines TRBV10-2 with TRBJ2-2; the D is unclear. The CDR3 runs to 14 residues. Germline-derived CDR1 and CDR2 are WSHSY and SAAADI. V lost 2 bases to trimming and J lost 6 bases, with 10 bases between them. In DNA form, the CDR3 reads TGCGCCAGCAGTGAGGCGAATCGGGCCGGGGAGCTGTTTTTT. This translates into CASSEANRAGELFF.

This clonotype has a handful of counts. CDR3 sequence: CASSLLRESTDTQYF. The CDR3, as DNA: TGTGCCAGCAGTTTGTTGAGAGAGAGCACAGATACGCAGTATTTT. The chain joins TRBV28 to TRBJ2-3; D unclear. This CDR3 is 15 amino acids long. In germline, CDR1 is MDHEN, CDR2 SYDVKM. With 3 bases removed from V and 0 bases from J, the gap between germline ends came to 10 bases.

The V call is TRBV6-2 or TRBV6-3, the J call TRBJ1-5; D ambiguous. V gave up 2 bases and J gave up 2 bases, with 10 bases separating them. The CDR3 is 15 amino acids. The germline V gene encodes CDR1 MNHEY and CDR2 SVGEGT. The CDR3 protein is CASSYVVGGNQPQHF. CDR3 coding DNA: TGTGCCAGCAGTTACGTCGTGGGTGGCAATCAGCCCCAGCATTTT.